A selection of T cell receptor beta chains follows, all from one sample in a study of cytomegalovirus exposure and HLA in healthy donors. Clones were read by immunoSEQ multiplex PCR, and TCRdb kept only the in-frame ones, dropping some. The table records 150,000 to 200,000 clones, over 60% of them present only once. Sequencing input: PBMCs. These receptor sequences come from a man aged 18 to 29 in good health and CMV-seronegative. The CDR3 runs from the conserved cysteine through the conserved F or W. The D gene is left open where the match is weak. Clone size is not always given. Where it is, it says once, few, many or a class for expanded clones.

d_call,clone_size,v_call,j_call,cdr3_aa,cdr3_nt
-,-,TRBV5-1,TRBJ1-4,CINKLISAPRKLFF,TGCATTAATAAGCTAATTTCCGCTCCGAGGAAACTGTTTTTT
TRBD1,few,TRBV4-1,TRBJ2-5,CASSQEGQGRKETQYF,TGCGCCAGCAGCCAAGAAGGACAGGGTAGAAAAGAGACCCAGTACTTC
-,-,TRBV1,TRBJ2-1,CTSSPPRVAGALRNNEQFF,TGCACCAGCAGCCCTCCGAGGGTCGCGGGGGCCCTAAGAAACAATGAGCAGTTCTTC
-,-,TRBV9,TRBJ2-1,CASSTRTSGGDEQFF,TGTGCCAGCAGCACCCGGACTTCCGGCGGGGATGAGCAGTTCTTC
-,-,TRBV7-7,TRBJ1-2,CASRRGENYGYTF,TGTGCTAGCAGACGGGGGGAGAACTATGGCTACACCTTC
TRBD1,-,TRBV6-5,TRBJ1-3,CASSYSDRAGNTIYF,TGTGCCAGCAGTTACTCGGACAGGGCTGGAAACACCATATATTTT
TRBD1,-,TRBV28,TRBJ2-7,CASSLGLTGACEQYF,TGTGCCAGCAGTTTAGGACTGACAGGGGCCTGCGAGCAGTACTTC
-,-,TRBV19,TRBJ2-1,CASSMTGVPYEQFF,TGTGCCAGTAGTATGACAGGCGTTCCTTATGAGCAGTTCTTC
-,-,TRBV4-1,TRBJ1-1,CASSQGTNPNTEAFF,TGCGCCAGCAGCCAAGGCACAAACCCGAACACTGAAGCTTTCTTT
TRBD1,-,TRBV18,TRBJ1-5,CASSPAGGSSNQPQHF,TGTGCCAGCTCACCTGCAGGGGGCTCGAGCAATCAGCCCCAGCATTTT
TRBD1,-,TRBV6-1,TRBJ2-3,CASSRQGRADTQYF,TGTGCCAGCAGCAGACAGGGGAGAGCAGATACGCAGTATTTT
TRBD1,-,TRBV30,TRBJ2-1,CAWNEQGDEQFF,TGTGCCTGGAATGAACAGGGGGATGAGCAGTTCTTC
TRBD1,-,TRBV28,TRBJ2-7,CASSLWDSYYEQYF,TGTGCCAGCAGTTTGTGGGACAGCTACTACGAGCAGTACTTC
-,-,TRBV19,TRBJ1-5,CASSIDPPGEPQHF,TGTGCCAGTAGTATAGATCCCCCGGGAGAGCCCCAGCATTTT
TRBD1,few,TRBV6-6,TRBJ2-2,CASSWGQDWVGELFF,TGTGCCAGCAGTTGGGGACAGGATTGGGTCGGGGAGCTGTTTTTT
TRBD2,once,TRBV27,TRBJ2-1,CASSLSGLAEQFF,TGTGCCAGCAGTTTATCGGGACTAGCGGAGCAGTTCTTC
-,-,TRBV9,TRBJ2-7,CASRASLSEQYF,TGTGCCAGCAGGGCTAGCCTCAGCGAGCAGTACTTC
-,few,TRBV10-3,TRBJ2-7,CAISEGGQGSYEQYF,TGTGCCATCAGTGAGGGGGGCCAAGGATCCTACGAGCAGTACTTC
TRBD1,once,TRBV27,TRBJ1-2,CASSRTGTAYGYTF,TGTGCCAGCAGCCGTACCGGGACAGCCTATGGCTACACCTTC
TRBD1,-,TRBV5-1,TRBJ1-4,CASSPVGATGANEKLFF,TGCGCCAGCAGTCCAGTGGGGGCGACAGGGGCTAATGAAAAACTGTTTTTT
-,few,TRBV4-1,TRBJ2-1,CASSQSLSNYNEQFF,TGCGCCAGCAGCCAAAGTCTAAGTAATTACAATGAGCAGTTCTTC
-,-,TRBV6-6,TRBJ2-7,CASSSTGFNEQYF,TGTGCCAGCAGTTCAACAGGGTTCAACGAGCAGTACTTC
-,-,TRBV4-1,TRBJ2-1,CASSQDPKGHSYNEQFF,TGCGCCAGCAGCCAAGATCCCAAGGGGCACTCCTACAATGAGCAGTTCTTC
-,-,TRBV25-1,TRBJ2-2,CASRRGGGAGELFF,TGTGCCAGCAGAAGGGGGGGAGGGGCCGGGGAGCTGTTTTTT
TRBD1,-,TRBV7-8,TRBJ2-7,CASSSGQGRQSSYEQYF,TGTGCCAGCAGCTCAGGACAGGGCCGCCAATCTTCCTACGAGCAGTACTTC
-,-,TRBV5-4,TRBJ2-2,CASRLAPGTGELFF,TGTGCCAGCAGGCTTGCCCCCGGCACCGGGGAGCTGTTTTTT
TRBD1,-,TRBV19,TRBJ2-1,CASSMGQGVTEQFF,TGTGCCAGTAGTATGGGACAGGGGGTAACTGAGCAGTTCTTC
-,-,TRBV11-2,TRBJ1-6,CASTPGFSIPLHF,TGTGCCAGCACCCCAGGTTTTTCGATACCCCTCCACTTT
-,few,TRBV2,TRBJ1-6,CAIHSSYNSPLHF,TGTGCCATTCACAGCTCCTATAATTCACCCCTCCACTTT
-,-,TRBV11-2,TRBJ1-1,CASSSNREGVTEAFF,TGTGCCAGCAGCTCCAACAGAGAGGGAGTCACTGAAGCTTTCTTT